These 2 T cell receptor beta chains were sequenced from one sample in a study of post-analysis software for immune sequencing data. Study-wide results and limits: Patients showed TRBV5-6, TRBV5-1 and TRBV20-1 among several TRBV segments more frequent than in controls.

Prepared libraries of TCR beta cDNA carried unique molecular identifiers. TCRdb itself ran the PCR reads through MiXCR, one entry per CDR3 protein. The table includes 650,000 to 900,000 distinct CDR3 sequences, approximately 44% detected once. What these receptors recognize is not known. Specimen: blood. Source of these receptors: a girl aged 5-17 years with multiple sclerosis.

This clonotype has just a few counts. CDR3 sequence (DNA): TGCGCCAGCAGCTTGGTGGGAGCGGGCTCCTACAATGAGCAGTTCTTC. It specifies CASSLVGAGSYNEQFF. The chain links TRBV5-1 to TRBJ2-1; D perhaps matches TRBD2 (6 bases). The germline V gene has CDR1 SGHRS and CDR2 YFSETQ. Deletions cut 0 bases from V and 0 bases from J, with 10 bases between. This CDR3 region has 16 residues.

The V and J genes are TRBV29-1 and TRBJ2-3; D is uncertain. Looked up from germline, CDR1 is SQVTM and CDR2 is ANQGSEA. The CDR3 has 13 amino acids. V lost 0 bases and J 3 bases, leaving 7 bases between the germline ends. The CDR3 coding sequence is TGCAGCGTTGAAGATAGGGTTACAGATACGCAGTATTTT. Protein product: CSVEDRVTDTQYF.